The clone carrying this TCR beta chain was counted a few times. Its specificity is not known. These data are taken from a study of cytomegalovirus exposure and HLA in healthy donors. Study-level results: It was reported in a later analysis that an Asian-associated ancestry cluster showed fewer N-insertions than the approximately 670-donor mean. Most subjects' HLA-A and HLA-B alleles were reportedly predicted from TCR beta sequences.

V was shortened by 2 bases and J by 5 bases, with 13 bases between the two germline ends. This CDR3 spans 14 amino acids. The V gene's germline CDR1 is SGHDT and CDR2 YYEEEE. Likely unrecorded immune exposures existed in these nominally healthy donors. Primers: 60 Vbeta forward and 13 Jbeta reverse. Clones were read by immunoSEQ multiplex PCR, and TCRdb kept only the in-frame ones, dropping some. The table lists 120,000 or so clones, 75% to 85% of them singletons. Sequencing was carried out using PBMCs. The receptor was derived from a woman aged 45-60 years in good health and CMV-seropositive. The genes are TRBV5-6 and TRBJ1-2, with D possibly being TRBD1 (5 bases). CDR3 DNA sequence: TGTGCCAGCAGCTTATCAGGGCTGATATATGGCTACACCTTC. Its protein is CASSLSGLIYGYTF.